The rows below give T cell receptor beta chains drawn from one sample of a study of shared clonotypes between healthy human individuals. The table came from immunoSEQ multiplex PCR; TCRdb's copy has only in-frame clones and leaves some out. The table records more than 2 million clones, just under 95% of them present only once. Sequencing input: naive CD8+ T cells from PBMCs. The receptors come from a young man in good health. Some clones in this sample may be carry-over from other donors' samples. CDR3s include the opening cysteine and the closing phenylalanine or tryptophan. D genes are given only for firm matches. Rows give clone size only sometimes, using once, few, many, or a class for an expanded clone.

v_call: TRBV5-4; d_call: -; j_call: TRBJ2-3; clone_size: -; cdr3_nt: TGTGCCAGCAGTCCCGGGACGTTAAGCACAGATACGCAGTATTTT; cdr3_aa: CASSPGTLSTDTQYF
v_call: TRBV7-6; d_call: TRBD2; j_call: TRBJ2-3; clone_size: -; cdr3_nt: TGTGCCAGCTCGCCCATCGGCGGGAGGCCAGGTCAGGTGACGCAGTATTTT; cdr3_aa: CASSPIGGRPGQVTQYF
v_call: TRBV4-2; d_call: TRBD2; j_call: TRBJ2-2; clone_size: -; cdr3_nt: TGTGCCAGCAGCTCTGGACTAGCGATTCTTACCGGGGAGCTGTTTTTT; cdr3_aa: CASSSGLAILTGELFF
v_call: TRBV4-1; d_call: -; j_call: TRBJ2-7; clone_size: -; cdr3_nt: TGCGCCAGCAGCCCGTCGACAGGAAGCGCCTACGAGCAGTACTTC; cdr3_aa: CASSPSTGSAYEQYF
v_call: TRBV30; d_call: -; j_call: TRBJ2-2; clone_size: -; cdr3_nt: TGTGCCTGGAGGGCCAGGGGAGGCGCCGGGGAGCTGTTTTTT; cdr3_aa: CAWRARGGAGELFF
v_call: TRBV11-1; d_call: -; j_call: TRBJ2-7; clone_size: once; cdr3_nt: TGTGCCAGCTCACTGGGGAGGGGGGGCTCCTACGAGCAGTACTTC; cdr3_aa: CASSLGRGGSYEQYF
v_call: TRBV30; d_call: -; j_call: TRBJ2-7; clone_size: -; cdr3_nt: TGTGCCTGGAGTGTACCGGGGGGCGGGTACGAGCAGTACTTC; cdr3_aa: CAWSVPGGGYEQYF
v_call: TRBV6-6; d_call: TRBD1; j_call: TRBJ1-2; clone_size: -; cdr3_nt: TGTGCCAGCAGTGACACCGGGACAGGGGTCCATGGCTACACCTTC; cdr3_aa: CASSDTGTGVHGYTF
v_call: TRBV7-6; d_call: -; j_call: TRBJ2-1; clone_size: -; cdr3_nt: TGTGCCAGCAGCCCCATTGGTCATGAGCAGTTCTTC; cdr3_aa: CASSPIGHEQFF
v_call: TRBV27; d_call: -; j_call: TRBJ2-7; clone_size: -; cdr3_nt: TGTGCCAGCAGTCCATCAAAAGGCGGATTGACCTACGAGCAGTACTTC; cdr3_aa: CASSPSKGGLTYEQYF
v_call: TRBV5-4; d_call: TRBD2; j_call: TRBJ2-7; clone_size: -; cdr3_nt: TGTGCCAGCAGCGAGGGACTAGCGGAGACCTACGAGCAGTACTTC; cdr3_aa: CASSEGLAETYEQYF
v_call: TRBV27; d_call: TRBD2; j_call: TRBJ2-7; clone_size: once; cdr3_nt: TGTGCCAGCAGTTGGACTAGCGGGAGGGCCTACGAGCAGTACTTC; cdr3_aa: CASSWTSGRAYEQYF
v_call: TRBV7-9; d_call: -; j_call: TRBJ1-2; clone_size: few; cdr3_nt: TGTGCCAGCAGCTTCTTCGATAACTATGGCTACACCTTC; cdr3_aa: CASSFFDNYGYTF
v_call: TRBV11-2; d_call: -; j_call: TRBJ2-2; clone_size: -; cdr3_nt: TGTGCCAGCAGCCCCCGGGACAAGGCCGGGGAGCTGTTTTTT; cdr3_aa: CASSPRDKAGELFF
v_call: TRBV9; d_call: TRBD2; j_call: TRBJ2-6; clone_size: once; cdr3_nt: TGTGCCAGCAGCGGTGCTAGCGGGTCCTCTGGGGCCAACGTCCTGACTTTC; cdr3_aa: CASSGASGSSGANVLTF
v_call: TRBV6-6; d_call: -; j_call: TRBJ2-2; clone_size: -; cdr3_nt: TGTGCCAGCAGTTACGGAACCGCGAACACCGGGGAGCTGTTTTTT; cdr3_aa: CASSYGTANTGELFF
v_call: TRBV7-2; d_call: -; j_call: TRBJ1-4; clone_size: -; cdr3_nt: TGTGCCAGCAGCAAAACAGGGCGGGATGAAAAACTGTTTTTT; cdr3_aa: CASSKTGRDEKLFF
v_call: TRBV18; d_call: TRBD1; j_call: TRBJ2-7; clone_size: -; cdr3_nt: TGTGCCAGCTCACCACTCCGACCGGGACAGGGATCCTACGAGCAGTACTTC; cdr3_aa: CASSPLRPGQGSYEQYF
v_call: TRBV28; d_call: -; j_call: TRBJ1-2; clone_size: -; cdr3_nt: TGTGCCAGCAGTTATCACAGTACTAACTATGGCTACACCTTC; cdr3_aa: CASSYHSTNYGYTF
v_call: TRBV9; d_call: -; j_call: TRBJ1-1; clone_size: -; cdr3_nt: TGTGCCAGCAGCGTAGAGGGTATTGGCGCTGAAGCTTTCTTT; cdr3_aa: CASSVEGIGAEAFF
v_call: TRBV27; d_call: -; j_call: TRBJ2-7; clone_size: -; cdr3_nt: TGTGCCAGCGGCACCTACGAGCAGTACTTC; cdr3_aa: CASGTYEQYF
v_call: TRBV27; d_call: TRBD1; j_call: TRBJ1-5; clone_size: once; cdr3_nt: TGTGCCAGCAGTACAGGGACAGGAACCAATCAGCCCCAGCATTTT; cdr3_aa: CASSTGTGTNQPQHF
v_call: TRBV5-5; d_call: TRBD1; j_call: TRBJ2-7; clone_size: -; cdr3_nt: TGTGCCAGCAGCTGGCCCACGGACAGGAGCTCCTACGAGCAGTACTTC; cdr3_aa: CASSWPTDRSSYEQYF
v_call: TRBV7-3; d_call: -; j_call: TRBJ2-1; clone_size: -; cdr3_nt: TGTGCCAGCAGCTTAGGATTTCGCAATGAGCAGTTCTTC; cdr3_aa: CASSLGFRNEQFF
v_call: TRBV7-9; d_call: TRBD1; j_call: TRBJ2-7; clone_size: -; cdr3_nt: TGTGCCAGCAGCACCAGAGACAGGGTTGGCGAGCAGTACTTC; cdr3_aa: CASSTRDRVGEQYF
v_call: TRBV6-5; d_call: TRBD1; j_call: TRBJ1-2; clone_size: -; cdr3_nt: TGTGCCAGCAGTTACTCCAGGACAGGGGGCCTTGGCTACACCTTC; cdr3_aa: CASSYSRTGGLGYTF
v_call: TRBV5-6; d_call: TRBD1; j_call: TRBJ2-7; clone_size: -; cdr3_nt: TGTGCCAGCAGCTCCGGGACAGGGCTACCGGGCGAGCAGTACTTC; cdr3_aa: CASSSGTGLPGEQYF
v_call: TRBV13; d_call: -; j_call: TRBJ2-1; clone_size: -; cdr3_nt: TGTGCCAGCAGCTTTCCCAGCGGCATGTACAATGAGCAGTTCTTC; cdr3_aa: CASSFPSGMYNEQFF
v_call: TRBV2; d_call: -; j_call: TRBJ1-1; clone_size: few; cdr3_nt: TGTGCCAGCAGTGAACCCGACAGGAACACTGAAGCTTTCTTT; cdr3_aa: CASSEPDRNTEAFF